These 10 T cell receptor beta chains were sequenced from one sample in a study of early T cells in non-severe SARS-CoV-2 infection. Each CDR3 protein gets one entry after TCRdb re-called the 5' RACE reads with MiXCR. Found here are about 60,000 distinct CDR3 sequences, over 9.5% of them singletons; the top ten hold roughly a tenth. Sequencing was carried out using whole blood. The source of these receptors is an adult who was a healthcare worker with PCR-confirmed SARS-CoV-2 infection or an uninfected control (not recorded which).

The rearrangement links TRBV20-1 to TRBJ2-4; TRBD1 agrees at 8 bases. V dropped 3 bases and J dropped 3; count of bases not matched to a gene: 1. The CDR3 is 13 residues long. CDR1 is DFQATT, CDR2 SNEGSKA, per germline (reference sequence). The CDR3 DNA sequence: TGCAGTGCTAGCACAGGGGGCAAAAACATTCAGTACTTC. The encoded protein is CSASTGGKNIQYF.

The chain couples TRBV4-2 to TRBJ2-1; tentatively, D is TRBD2 (7 bases). This CDR3 region has 17 residues. V lost 4 bases to trimming and J lost 0 bases, with 16 bases between them. CDR1 is LGHNA and CDR2 is YNFKEQ in the germline V gene. For the CDR3, the DNA is TGTGCCAGCAGCCTAAAAGGGGGGGCCACCTCCTACAATGAGCAGTTCTTC. Protein product: CASSLKGGATSYNEQFF.

This clonotype was detected ten times or more. This chain uses TRBV5-1 with TRBJ2-6; 8 bases are shared with TRBD1. CDR1 is SGHRS and CDR2 is YFSETQ in the germline V gene. The CDR3 extends over 18 amino acids. The trim removed 4 bases at V and 0 bases at J, leaving 9 bases unmatched. The chain's CDR3 is CASSPGQGPTSGANVLTF. In DNA, the CDR3 is TGCGCCAGCAGCCCCGGACAGGGCCCTACCTCTGGGGCCAACGTCCTGACTTTC. Full variable domain (missing parts from reference TRBV5-1 and TRBJ2-6): KAGVTQTPRYLIKTRGQQVTLSCSPISGHRSVSWYQQTPGQGLQFLFEYFSETQRNKGNFPGRFSGRQFSNSRSEMNVSTLELGDSALYLCASSPGQGPTSGANVLTFGAGSRLTVL.

This clonotype was seen more than once but under ten times. The V gene is TRBV12-3 or TRBV12-4, the J gene TRBJ2-1; 10 bases match TRBD2. The CDR3 is 16 amino acids. V trimming: 5 bases; J trimming: 0 bases; junction bases outside the gene matches: 4. The CDR3 DNA reads TGTGCCAGCAGTCGACTAGCGGGTTACTCCTACAATGAGCAGTTCTTC. This codes for CASSRLAGYSYNEQFF.

This clonotype was picked up a small number of times. This sequence joins TRBV28 and TRBJ2-7; 7 nucleotides match TRBD1. CDR1 is MDHEN and CDR2 is SYDVKM in the germline V gene. CDR3 length equals 14 residues. V shed 5 bases and J 3 bases; nucleotides not matched to a gene: 7. The DNA for the CDR3 is TGTGCCAGCAGTAGCCCCCGGGACAGCTACGAGCAGTACTTC. This codes for CASSSPRDSYEQYF.

This clonotype was counted a few times. The chain is built from TRBV18 and TRBJ2-7; 8 positions match TRBD1. The CDR3 spans 18 residues. Losses at the gene ends were 1 base for V and 2 bases for J; bases not matched to a gene: 13. From germline, CDR1 is KGHSH and CDR2 LQKENI. This chain's CDR3 is CASSPLPIGTGGTYEQYF. CDR3 nucleotides: TGTGCCAGCTCACCACTGCCGATCGGGACAGGTGGAACCTACGAGCAGTACTTC.

On this clonotype: This may be a read error, as it is one base from a much larger clone. The gene calls are TRBV14 and TRBJ2-2; D is perhaps TRBD1 or TRBD2 (5 bases each). Germline lookup yields CDR1 SGHDN and CDR2 FVKESK. The CDR3 loop spans 15 amino acids. The CDR3 DNA reads as TGTGCCAGCAGCCAAGTTAGGGGAAACACCGGGGAGCTGTCTTTT. Protein sequence: CASSQVRGNTGELSF.

This clonotype was detected many times. This chain joins TRBV5-4 and TRBJ1-2; D not resolved. In germline, CDR1 is SGHNT, CDR2 YYREEE (reference sequence). V lost 4 bases and J 8 bases, leaving 15 bases between the germline ends. This CDR3 has 13 residues. Written as DNA, the CDR3 is TGTGCCAGCAGCGAAGACGGTCTTCGGGGCTACACCTTC. Translated, it gives CASSEDGLRGYTF.

This clonotype was observed a few times. This chain links TRBV27 with TRBJ2-1; TRBD2 matches 12 bases. Germline V gene lookup returns CDR1 MNHEY and CDR2 SMNVEV (reference sequence). The CDR3 totals 14 residues. The V and J ends lost 7 bases and 9 bases, in that order; junction bases with no gene match: 7. Here the CDR3 DNA reads TGTGCCAGCATAGAACTAGCGGGAGGTGTTGAGCAGTTCTTC. Amino acid sequence: CASIELAGGVEQFF.

This clonotype was observed a few times. The chain joins TRBV7-9 to TRBJ2-3, with D possibly being TRBD2 (7 bases). The CDR3 loop spans 17 amino acids. Germline assignment: CDR1 SEHNR and CDR2 FQNEAQ (reference sequence). V was pared by 1 base and J by 1 base, with 15 bases between. The DNA of the CDR3 is TGTGCCAGCAGCTTAGGTGGGGGGGCCTCCCGCACAGATACGCAGTATTTT. This sequence encodes CASSLGGGASRTDTQYF.